The 20 T cell receptor beta chains below come from one sample, sequenced in a study of blood T cell repertoires in COVID-19. Clones were sequenced by immunoSEQ multiplex PCR, and TCRdb holds only the in-frame ones, with some missing. Of about 59,000 clones listed, 75% to 95% are singletons. Sequenced input: peripheral blood. The receptors were sampled from a human donor in a cohort sampled during active COVID-19.

The CDR3 protein is CASSQDVNRGNYGYTF. CDR3 sequence (DNA): TGCGCCAGCAGCCAAGATGTCAACAGGGGGAACTATGGCTACACCTTC. This sequence joins TRBV4-1 and TRBJ1-2; 8 bases agree with TRBD1. The germline V gene has CDR1 MGHRA and CDR2 YSYEKL. This CDR3 comprises 16 residues. V shed 0 bases, J shed 2 bases, and the junction held 5 bases outside the gene matches.

The CDR3 loop is CASSSQVNGNQPQHF. The CDR3 DNA is TGTGCCAGCAGTTCCCAGGTCAACGGCAATCAGCCCCAGCATTTT. This sequence joins TRBV6-5 and TRBJ1-5; D unclear. CDR3 size: 15 residues. The V gene lost 4 bases and the J gene lost 2 bases, with 12 bases spanning the gap. Germline V gene lookup returns CDR1 MNHEY and CDR2 SVGAGI.

The chain uses TRBV11-2 and TRBJ2-5; unclear D gene. V lost 4 bases, J lost 0 bases, and 6 bases lay in between. The CDR3 extends over 13 amino acids. Germline-derived CDR1 and CDR2 are SGHAT and FQNNGV. The CDR3 is CASSSQYQETQYF. Written as DNA, the CDR3 is TGTGCCAGCAGCTCCCAGTACCAAGAGACCCAGTACTTC. Combining the CDR3 with reference TRBV11-2 and TRBJ2-5 gives the whole variable domain EAGVAQSPRYKIIEKRQSVAFWCNPISGHATLYWYQQILGQGPKLLIQFQNNGVVDDSQLPKDRFSAERLKGVDSTLKIQPAKLEDSAVYLCASSSQYQETQYFGPGTRLLVL.

The chain combines TRBV6-1 with TRBJ1-5; D gene uncertain. Germline assignment: CDR1 MNHNS and CDR2 SASEGT. CDR3 size: 11 residues. V lost 2 bases and J lost 7, with 3 bases in between. The CDR3 region has the DNA TGTGCCAGCAGTGAAAGCCAGCCCCAGCATTTT. Translating it yields CASSESQPQHF.

This chain connects TRBV6-6 to TRBJ2-5, with a possible D match to TRBD2 (7 bases). Trimming took off 5 bases at V and 5 bases at J, with 21 bases between the two ends. CDR1 is MNHNY and CDR2 is SVGAGI in the germline V gene (reference sequence). The CDR3 runs to 16 residues. The DNA for the CDR3 is TGTGCCAGCAGTCCGGAGGGGGGGGTGGATTTTGAGACCCAGTACTTC. Amino acid sequence: CASSPEGGVDFETQYF.

The chain couples TRBV3-1 (or the pseudogene TRBV3-2) to TRBJ2-5; D is perhaps TRBD2 (5 bases). The germline gives CDR1 LGHDT, CDR2 YNNKEL (reference sequence). The V gene lost 0 bases and the J gene lost 5 bases, with 10 bases spanning the gap. This CDR3 region has 14 residues. Here the CDR3 DNA reads TGTGCCAGCAGCCAAGATCGGGATAGCGAGACCCAGTACTTC. Amino acids: CASSQDRDSETQYF.

The chain links TRBV5-5 to TRBJ2-5; TRBD1 agrees at 8 bases. Germline V gives CDR1 SGHKS, CDR2 YYEKEE (reference sequence). J lost 2 bases, V lost 5 bases, and 8 bases had no gene match. The CDR3 is 15 residues long. Here the CDR3 reads CASSSGTGPQETQYF. In DNA, the CDR3 is TGTGCCAGCAGTTCCGGGACAGGCCCTCAAGAGACCCAGTACTTC.

V usage is TRBV6-5 and J usage is TRBJ1-3; no definite D call. V was clipped by 2 bases and J by 8 bases, with 10 bases between them. The germline gives CDR1 MNHEY, CDR2 SVGAGI. CDR3 length: 13 amino acids. The CDR3 region is CASSYEGTDTIYF. CDR3 in DNA: TGTGCCAGCAGTTACGAGGGTACGGACACCATATATTTT.

The chain employs TRBV18 and TRBJ2-5, with 12 bases identical to TRBD2. The CDR3 sequence is 15 residues long. V lost 3 bases to trimming and J lost 2 bases; unmatched junction nucleotides: 1. The germline gives CDR1 KGHSH, CDR2 LQKENI. CDR3: CASSPGLAGQETQYF. CDR3 DNA: TGTGCCAGCTCACCCGGACTAGCGGGACAAGAGACCCAGTACTTC.

This clone appeared a single time. This chain uses TRBV6-5 with TRBJ2-1; TRBD2 might be the D (6 bases). Germline V gene data show CDR1 as MNHEY and CDR2 as SVGAGI. With 10 bases removed from V and 7 bases from J, the gap between germline ends came to 23 bases. The CDR3 extends over 15 amino acids. CDR3 in amino acids: CATLSTYPGVNEQFF. The CDR3 bases are TGTGCCACCCTTAGCACGTATCCGGGGGTTAATGAGCAGTTCTTC.

The chain couples TRBV5-1 to TRBJ1-1, with 10 bases identical to TRBD1. With V trimmed by 0 bases and J by 5 bases, 7 bases remained unmatched. Looked up from germline, CDR1 is SGHRS and CDR2 is YFSETQ. This CDR3 region has 16 residues. The CDR3 DNA reads TGCGCCAGCAGCTTGGTAGTGACAGGGGGCGGGACTGAAGCTTTCTTT. Its translation is CASSLVVTGGGTEAFF.

CDR3 DNA: TGTGCCAGCTCACTTGTTAAGGGGGTCGGCACTGAAGCTTTCTTT. As protein: CASSLVKGVGTEAFF. The V and J genes are TRBV18 and TRBJ1-1; D may be TRBD1 (6 bases). The CDR3 sequence is 15 residues long. Germline loops: CDR1 KGHSH, CDR2 LQKENI. Trimming pared 4 bases from V and 4 bases from J, leaving 16 bases between.

The rearrangement uses TRBV6-1 and TRBJ1-2, with D possibly being TRBD1 (6 bases). CDR1 MNHNS and CDR2 SASEGT come from the germline V gene. The CDR3 contains 16 residues. The V end lost 0 bases, the J end lost 6 bases, and 17 bases lay between the germline ends. CDR3 sequence (DNA): TGTGCCAGCAGTGAAGCCCACGGACAGCCTCTGGATGGCTACACCTTC. It codes for CASSEAHGQPLDGYTF.

V usage is TRBV3-1 (or the pseudogene TRBV3-2) and J usage is TRBJ2-1; 8 nucleotides line up with TRBD2. Germline-derived CDR1 and CDR2 are LGHDT and YNNKEL (reference sequence). This CDR3 is built from 14 residues. Losses at the gene ends were 10 bases for V and 2 bases for J; bases not matched to a gene: 7. The CDR3 sequence is CATSPREAYNEQFF. The CDR3 nucleotides read TGTGCCACCTCCCCGCGGGAGGCCTACAATGAGCAGTTCTTC.

This clone showed up just a few times. The genes are TRBV29-1 and TRBJ2-1, with 7 bases identical to TRBD2. Germline V CDR1 and CDR2: SQVTM, ANQGSEA. The CDR3 is made up of 14 amino acids. Trimming removed 8 bases from V and 8 bases from J; junction bases left unmatched: 15. In DNA, the CDR3 is TGCAGCTCGCTGAGGACTAGGCCTCCAGATGAGCAGTTCTTC. As protein: CSSLRTRPPDEQFF.

J is TRBJ2-1 and V is TRBV7-9; a weak D match, TRBD1 (5 bases). Trimming pared 4 bases from V and 8 bases from J, leaving 24 bases between. CDR1 and CDR2 (germline): SEHNR, FQNEAQ (reference sequence). This CDR3 spans 17 amino acids. CDR3 amino acids: CASSSSRIKLGLHEQFF. The DNA of the CDR3 is TGTGCCAGCAGCTCGTCCCGAATAAAACTGGGGCTCCATGAGCAGTTCTTC.

The chain uses TRBV3-1 (or the pseudogene TRBV3-2) and TRBJ1-5, with D hard to call. From germline, CDR1 is LGHDT and CDR2 YNNKEL (reference sequence). CDR3 size: 15 residues. V dropped 0 bases and J dropped 0 bases, with 6 bases sitting between them. The CDR3 is CASSQDLSSNQPQHF. CDR3 sequence (DNA): TGTGCCAGCAGCCAAGATCTTTCTAGCAATCAGCCCCAGCATTTT.

V and J are TRBV15 and TRBJ1-4; no clear D. The CDR3 runs to 14 residues. V dropped 3 bases and J dropped 4 bases, with 9 bases sitting between them. Germline V gene lookup returns CDR1 LNHNV and CDR2 YYDKDF (reference sequence). In DNA form, the CDR3 reads TGTGCCACCAGCAGGGATGCGGGTAATGAAAAACTGTTTTTT. This translates into CATSRDAGNEKLFF.

The chain couples TRBV19 to TRBJ2-2; TRBD2 is a possible D gene (6 bases). Trimming pared 9 bases from V and 0 bases from J, leaving 14 bases between. The CDR3 is 15 residues long. Germline values: CDR1 LNHDA, CDR2 SQIVND (reference sequence). The CDR3 sequence is CASRGTRTNTGELFF. In DNA form, the CDR3 reads TGTGCCAGCCGCGGGACCCGGACGAACACCGGGGAGCTGTTTTTT.

The rearrangement joins TRBV18 to TRBJ1-2, with D unclear. Germline V gene lookup returns CDR1 KGHSH and CDR2 LQKENI. V was cut by 0 bases and J by 3 bases, with 11 bases left in between. The length of the CDR3 is 15 residues. CDR3 sequence reads: CASSPPRERHYGYTF. CDR3 DNA: TGTGCCAGCTCACCACCGAGGGAGAGACACTATGGCTACACCTTC.